Below are 5 T cell receptor beta chains sequenced from a single sample in a study of T cells in Graves' hyperthyroidism and ophthalmopathy. Amplification targeted TCR beta CDR3 regions from RNA transcripts. First-round RT-PCR with HTBI primers amplified the TCR CDR3 region. TCRdb re-analysed the multiplex PCR reads in MiXCR, keeping a single row per CDR3 protein. The repertoire holds approximately 420,000 distinct CDR3 sequences, with approximately 15% as singletons. Material for sequencing was blood. The receptor set was obtained from a woman aged 18-29 years with Graves' hyperthyroidism.

The sample holds many counts of this clonotype. The V gene is TRBV28, the J gene TRBJ1-4; D unclear. The germline gives CDR1 MDHEN, CDR2 SYDVKM. Trimming cost V 6 bases and J 2 bases, with 10 bases left between them. CDR3 length equals 14 residues. The chain's CDR3 is CASSLRLTNEKLFF. CDR3 in DNA: TGTGCCAGCAGCTTGAGACTGACTAATGAAAAACTGTTTTTT.

The chain employs TRBV2 and TRBJ2-1; D may be TRBD1 or TRBD2 (6 bases each). CDR1 and CDR2 from the germline V gene are SNHLY and FYNNEI. With 6 bases removed from V and 8 bases from J, the gap between germline ends came to 14 bases. The CDR3 has 13 amino acids. CDR3 in amino acids: CASRGGRFYEQFF. The CDR3 DNA reads TGTGCCAGCAGGGGGGGCAGGTTTTATGAGCAGTTCTTC.

This clonotype was seen a few times. The chain couples TRBV10-2 to TRBJ2-1; the D is unclear. Germline CDR1 reads WSHSY; CDR2 reads SAAADI. Trimming removed 1 base at V and 12 bases at J, with 7 bases between. This CDR3 has 11 amino acids. In DNA, the CDR3 is TGCGCCAGCAGTGAGTTCGGAAGGCAGTTCTTC. It translates to CASSEFGRQFF.

This clonotype was seen many times. This sequence joins TRBV27 and TRBJ2-3; 8 bases line up with TRBD2. The germline V gene has CDR1 MNHEY and CDR2 SMNVEV (reference sequence). Unmatched junction bases numbered 7, after V lost 5 bases and J lost 3 bases. The CDR3 sequence is 15 residues long. The DNA of the CDR3 is TGTGCCAGCAGTAACAGCGGGAGAATGACAGATACGCAGTATTTT. This translates into CASSNSGRMTDTQYF.

The CDR3 is CASSPPAGGRIEQYF. CDR3 in DNA: TGTGCCAGCTCACCACCGGCAGGGGGCAGGATCGAGCAGTACTTC. The J gene is TRBJ2-7, the V gene TRBV18; TRBD1 agrees at 8 bases. In germline, CDR1 is KGHSH, CDR2 LQKENI. There are 15 residues in the CDR3. V was clipped by 0 bases and J by 6 bases; unmatched bases: 7.